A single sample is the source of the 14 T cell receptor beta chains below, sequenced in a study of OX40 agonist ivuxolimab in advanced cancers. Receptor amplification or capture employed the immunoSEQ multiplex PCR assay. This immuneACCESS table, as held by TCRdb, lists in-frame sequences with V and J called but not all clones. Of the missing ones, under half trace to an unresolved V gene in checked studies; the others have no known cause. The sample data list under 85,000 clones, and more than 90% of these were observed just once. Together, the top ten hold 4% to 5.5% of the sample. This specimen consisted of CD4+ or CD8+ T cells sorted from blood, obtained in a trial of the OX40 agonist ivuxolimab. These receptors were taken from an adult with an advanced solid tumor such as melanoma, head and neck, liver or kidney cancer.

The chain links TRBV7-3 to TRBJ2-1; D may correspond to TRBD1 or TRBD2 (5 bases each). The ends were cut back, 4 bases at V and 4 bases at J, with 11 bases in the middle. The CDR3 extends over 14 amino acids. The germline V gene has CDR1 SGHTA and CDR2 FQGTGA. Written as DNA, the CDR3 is TGTGCCAGCAGCTCAACGGGGCGGTACAATGAGCAGTTCTTC. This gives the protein CASSSTGRYNEQFF.

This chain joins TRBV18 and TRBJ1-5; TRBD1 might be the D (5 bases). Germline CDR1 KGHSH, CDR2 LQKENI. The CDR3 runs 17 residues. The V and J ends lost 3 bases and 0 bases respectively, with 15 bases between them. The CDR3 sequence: CASSPSGPPYSNQPQHF. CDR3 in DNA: TGTGCCAGCTCACCTTCAGGGCCTCCTTATAGCAATCAGCCCCAGCATTTT.

The CDR3 spells CASSFPGSNEKLFF. The CDR3 DNA follows: TGTGCCAGCAGCTTCCCCGGATCTAATGAAAAACTGTTTTTT. The chain links TRBV7-2 to TRBJ1-4; D call uncertain. CDR1 SGHTA and CDR2 FQGNSA come from the germline V gene. This CDR3 contains 14 residues. V was trimmed by 3 bases and J by 3 bases, leaving 8 bases between them. Full variable domain (remainder filled in from reference TRBV7-2 and TRBJ1-4): GAGVSQSPSNKVTEKGKDVELRCDPISGHTALYWYRQSLGQGLEFLIYFQGNSAPDKSGLPSDRFSAERTGGSVSTLTIQRTQQEDSAVYLCASSFPGSNEKLFFGSGTQLSVL.

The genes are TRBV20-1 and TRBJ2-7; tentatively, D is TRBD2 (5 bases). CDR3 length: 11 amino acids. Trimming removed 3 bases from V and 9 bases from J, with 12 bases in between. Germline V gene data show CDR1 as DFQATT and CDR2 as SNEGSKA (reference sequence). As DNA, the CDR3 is TGCAGTGCTAGCGGAGAGGCGGGGCAGTACTTC. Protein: CSASGEAGQYF.

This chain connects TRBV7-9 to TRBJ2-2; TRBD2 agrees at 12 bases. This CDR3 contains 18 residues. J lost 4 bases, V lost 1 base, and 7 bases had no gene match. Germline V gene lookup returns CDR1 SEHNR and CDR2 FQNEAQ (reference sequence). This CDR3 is CASSLGSSGRAGTGELFF. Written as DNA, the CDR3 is TGTGCCAGCAGCTTAGGCTCTAGCGGGAGGGCCGGCACCGGGGAGCTGTTTTTT.

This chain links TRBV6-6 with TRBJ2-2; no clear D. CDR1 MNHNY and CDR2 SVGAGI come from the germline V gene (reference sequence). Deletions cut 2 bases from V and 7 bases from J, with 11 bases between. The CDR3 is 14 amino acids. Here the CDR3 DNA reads TGTGCCAGCAGTTACGAAGGGCACTACGGGGAGCTGTTTTTT. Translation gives CASSYEGHYGELFF.

CDR3: CASSLFREAVEQFF. CDR3 sequence (DNA): TGTGCCAGCAGCTTATTCCGGGAGGCGGTTGAGCAGTTCTTC. V usage is TRBV7-2 and J usage is TRBJ2-1; 7 nucleotides align to TRBD2. V shed 2 bases, J shed 9 bases, and the junction held 7 bases outside the gene matches. The length of the CDR3 is 14 residues. Germline V gene sequence: CDR1 SGHTA, CDR2 FQGNSA.

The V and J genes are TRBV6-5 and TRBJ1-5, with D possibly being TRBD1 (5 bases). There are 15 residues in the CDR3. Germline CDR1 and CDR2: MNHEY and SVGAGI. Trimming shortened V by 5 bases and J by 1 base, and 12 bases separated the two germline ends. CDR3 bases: TGTGCCAGCAGTCTCCGGGGGGACAGCAATCAGCCCCAGCATTTT. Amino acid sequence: CASSLRGDSNQPQHF.

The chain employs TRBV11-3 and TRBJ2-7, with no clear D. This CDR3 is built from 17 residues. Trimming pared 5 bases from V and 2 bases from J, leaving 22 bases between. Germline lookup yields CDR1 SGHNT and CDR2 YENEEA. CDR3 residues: CASSHSVQRLDAYEQYF. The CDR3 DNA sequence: TGTGCCAGCAGCCACTCAGTACAGCGTCTGGACGCCTACGAGCAGTACTTC.

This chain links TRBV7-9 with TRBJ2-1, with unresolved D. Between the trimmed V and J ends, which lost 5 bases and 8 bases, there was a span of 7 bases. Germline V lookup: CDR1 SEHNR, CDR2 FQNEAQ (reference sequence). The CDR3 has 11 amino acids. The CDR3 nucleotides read TGTGCCAGCAGCAGAGTCGATGAGCAGTTCTTC. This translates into CASSRVDEQFF.

CDR3 coding DNA: TGTGCCAGCAGTGAGCGCGGGAACCCCTACAATGAGCAGTTCTTC. Encoded protein: CASSERGNPYNEQFF. The chain is built from TRBV2 and TRBJ2-1; perhaps TRBD2 as D (6 bases). The ends were cut back, 3 bases at V and 2 bases at J, with 11 bases in the middle. Germline V gives CDR1 SNHLY, CDR2 FYNNEI. The CDR3 length is 15 residues.

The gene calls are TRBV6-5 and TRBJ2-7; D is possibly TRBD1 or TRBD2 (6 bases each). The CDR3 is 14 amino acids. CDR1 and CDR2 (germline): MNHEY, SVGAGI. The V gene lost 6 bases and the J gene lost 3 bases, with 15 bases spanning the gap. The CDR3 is CASRPGDTIYEQYF. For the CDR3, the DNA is TGTGCCAGCAGGCCGGGGGACACCATCTACGAGCAGTACTTC.

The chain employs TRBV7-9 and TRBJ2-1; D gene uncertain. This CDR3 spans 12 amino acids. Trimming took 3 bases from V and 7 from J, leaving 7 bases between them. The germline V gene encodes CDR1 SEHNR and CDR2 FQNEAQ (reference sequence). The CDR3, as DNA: TGTGCCAGCAGCTTCACTACGAATGAGCAGTTCTTC. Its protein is CASSFTTNEQFF. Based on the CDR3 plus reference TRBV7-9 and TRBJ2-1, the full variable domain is DTGVSQNPRHKITKRGQNVTFRCDPISEHNRLYWYRQTLGQGPEFLTYFQNEAQLEKSRLLSDRFSAERPKGSFSTLEIQRTEQGDSAMYLCASSFTTNEQFFGPGTRLTVL.

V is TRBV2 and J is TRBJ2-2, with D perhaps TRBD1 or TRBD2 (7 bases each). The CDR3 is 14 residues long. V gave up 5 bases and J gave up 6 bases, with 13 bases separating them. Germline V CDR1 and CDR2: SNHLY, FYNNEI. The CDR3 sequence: CASSYAGGAGELFF. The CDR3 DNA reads TGTGCCAGCAGTTACGCAGGGGGGGCCGGGGAGCTGTTTTTT.